This is a list of T cell receptor beta chains from one sample in a study of cytomegalovirus exposure and HLA in healthy donors. Libraries were prepared by immunoSEQ multiplex PCR; TCRdb keeps only in-frame clonotypes and omits some of them. The sample contains some 200,000 clones, over 80% of which appear only once. The sequenced sample consisted of PBMCs. These receptors all come from a woman between 18 and 30 years old in good health and CMV-seronegative. CDR3s include the opening cysteine and the closing phenylalanine or tryptophan. Each record gives: J gene, clone size, V gene, CDR3 length, D gene, CDR3 protein, CDR3 DNA. The D gene is left open where the match is weak. Clone size is shown for a subset of rows, as once, few, many or a class of expanded clone.

TRBJ1-1 NA TRBV7-2 13 NA CASSLARNTEAFF TGTGCCAGCAGCTTAGCCCGGAACACTGAAGCTTTCTTT
TRBJ1-5 NA TRBV2 14 TRBD1 CASSLTGPYQPQHF TGTGCCAGCAGCTTGACAGGGCCATATCAGCCCCAGCATTTT
TRBJ2-3 NA TRBV29-1 14 TRBD1 CSVRQGWGTDTQYF TGCAGCGTGAGACAGGGCTGGGGCACAGATACGCAGTATTTT
TRBJ2-5 NA TRBV30 12 TRBD2 CAYGAGVETQYF TGTGCCTACGGAGCGGGAGTCGAGACCCAGTACTTC
TRBJ2-1 NA TRBV4-2 17 TRBD2 CASSQEMGTSGTNEQFF TGTGCCAGCAGCCAAGAGATGGGGACTAGCGGGACCAATGAGCAGTTCTTC
TRBJ2-1 NA TRBV27 13 NA CASSLASPTEQFF TGTGCCAGCAGTTTAGCCTCGCCTACTGAGCAGTTCTTC
TRBJ2-3 NA TRBV29-1 12 TRBD2 CSVGGGANTQYF TGCAGCGTTGGCGGGGGGGCAAATACGCAGTATTTT
TRBJ2-7 NA TRBV7-9 16 TRBD2 CASSLGAGTLITEQYF TGTGCCAGCAGCTTAGGAGCGGGGACCCTCATCACCGAGCAGTACTTC
TRBJ2-7 NA TRBV7-9 16 TRBD1 CASSLGGTGVRLEQYF TGTGCCAGCAGCTTAGGCGGGACAGGGGTTCGGCTCGAGCAGTACTTC
TRBJ1-2 NA TRBV7-2 15 NA CASSLISADIYGYTF TGTGCCAGCAGCTTAATTAGTGCAGACATCTATGGCTACACCTTC
TRBJ2-7 NA TRBV11-2 14 TRBD1 CASSIMTGHHEQYF TGTGCCAGCAGCATTATGACAGGGCACCACGAGCAGTACTTC
TRBJ2-2 once TRBV5-1 19 TRBD2 CASSFTGLAGVNSPGELFF TGCGCCAGCAGCTTTACCGGGCTAGCGGGAGTAAACTCGCCCGGGGAGCTGTTTTTT
TRBJ2-7 NA TRBV4-2 15 TRBD2 CASSQGTSGSIEQYF TGTGCCAGCAGCCAAGGGACTAGCGGGAGCATCGAGCAGTACTTC
TRBJ2-7 NA TRBV5-1 13 NA CASSLVDSNEQYF TGCGCCAGCAGCTTGGTGGATAGCAACGAGCAGTACTTC
TRBJ2-3 NA TRBV27 15 TRBD1 CASSLMTGSADTQYF TGTGCCAGCAGTCTAATGACAGGGTCGGCAGATACGCAGTATTTT
TRBJ2-1 once TRBV6-5 15 TRBD2 CASSRTTSENNEQFF TGTGCCAGCAGTCGGACCACTAGCGAGAACAATGAGCAGTTCTTC
TRBJ2-5 NA TRBV5-1 15 NA CAGSTSSGGGETQYF TGCGCCGGCTCGACCTCTAGCGGCGGGGGCGAGACCCAGTACTTC